One and the same sample provided the 9 T cell receptor beta chains below, sequenced in a study of OX40 agonist ivuxolimab in advanced cancers. Sequenced by immunoSEQ multiplex PCR; TCRdb stores in-frame clones only, minus some. This sample has roughly 57,000 clones, with 84% found just once. This specimen was CD4+ or CD8+ T cells sorted from blood, taken in a trial of the OX40 agonist ivuxolimab. The receptors originated from an adult with an advanced solid tumor such as melanoma, head and neck, liver or kidney cancer.

The chain employs TRBV7-2 and TRBJ1-3; D not resolved. This CDR3 contains 15 residues. CDR1 is SGHTA, CDR2 FQGNSA, per germline. The V gene lost 1 base and the J gene lost 0 bases, with 7 bases spanning the gap. The chain's CDR3 is CASSLGGNSGNTIYF. CDR3 nucleotides: TGTGCCAGCAGCTTAGGTGGCAACTCTGGAAACACCATATATTTT.

The chain recombines TRBV2 with TRBJ2-3, with D unresolved. Germline V CDR1 and CDR2: SNHLY, FYNNEI. CDR3 size: 14 residues. V was pared by 1 base and J by 3 bases, with 8 bases between. The CDR3 nucleotides are TGTGCCAGCAGTGAAGTCTCATCTACAGATACGCAGTATTTT. It specifies CASSEVSSTDTQYF.

The chain uses TRBV7-2 and TRBJ2-6; D possibly corresponds to TRBD2 (5 bases). The germline V gene encodes CDR1 SGHTA and CDR2 FQGNSA. V was cut by 5 bases and J by 0 bases, with 20 bases left in between. The length of the CDR3 is 19 residues. The CDR3 nucleotides read TGTGCCAGCAGCAAACCCGGGGTAGCGAAGCGCTCTGGGGCCAACGTCCTGACTTTC. This gives the protein CASSKPGVAKRSGANVLTF.

The V and J genes are TRBV19 and TRBJ1-5; unclear D gene. Germline loops: CDR1 LNHDA, CDR2 SQIVND (reference sequence). Trimming pared 7 bases from V and 6 bases from J, leaving 16 bases between. The CDR3 length is 14 residues. DNA of the CDR3: TGTGCCAGTAATTTCCAAGGGATCACTCAGCCCCAGCATTTT. Encoded protein: CASNFQGITQPQHF.

The chain uses TRBV19 and TRBJ1-2, with D possibly TRBD1 on 6 matching bases. The CDR3 has 15 amino acids. Germline V CDR1 and CDR2: LNHDA, SQIVND (reference sequence). Deletions cut 2 bases from V and 7 bases from J, with 17 bases between. Here the CDR3 DNA reads TGTGCCAGTAGTATACAAGGACAGACGACGGGTGGCTACACCTTC. Encoded protein: CASSIQGQTTGGYTF.

V gene TRBV7-9 combines with J gene TRBJ1-4, with D perhaps TRBD1 (5 bases). Germline V gene lookup returns CDR1 SEHNR and CDR2 FQNEAQ (reference sequence). The CDR3 loop spans 15 amino acids. Trimming removed 1 base at V and 5 bases at J, with 11 bases between. The CDR3 bases are TGTGCCAGCAGCTTAGGGGGACTTCTAAATGAAAAACTGTTTTTT. It encodes CASSLGGLLNEKLFF.

This chain links TRBV10-2 with TRBJ1-1, with 7 nucleotides matching TRBD1. Germline trimming cut 0 bases from V and 1 base from J; bases unmatched to any gene: 11. CDR1 is WSHSY, CDR2 SAAADI, per germline. The CDR3 spans 18 residues. The CDR3 nucleotides read TGCGCCAGCAGTGAGTCTTCCGGGGCCGACAGGGCGAACACTGAAGCTTTCTTT. Protein sequence: CASSESSGADRANTEAFF.

This clone was counted between two and nine times. This chain connects TRBV7-3 to TRBJ2-3; tentative D call: TRBD2 (5 bases). Trimming stripped 0 bases from V and 4 bases from J, with 8 bases between. CDR3 length equals 14 residues. Germline V gene data show CDR1 as SGHTA and CDR2 as FQGTGA. In DNA form, the CDR3 reads TGTGCCAGCAGCTTAACGGTGGGAGCAGATACGCAGTATTTT. Its translation: CASSLTVGADTQYF.

The V call is TRBV5-4, the J call TRBJ1-5, with a weak D call TRBD1 (5 bases). The V and J ends lost 4 bases and 4 bases respectively, with 15 bases between them. The CDR3 runs 15 residues. Germline-derived CDR1 and CDR2 are SGHNT and YYREEE (reference sequence). The CDR3, as DNA: TGTGCCAGCAGCGCGGGGGACGGTCTAAATCAGCCCCAGCATTTT. It encodes CASSAGDGLNQPQHF.